The next 31 T cell receptor beta chains were all read from a single sample in a study of regulatory T cells in long-lasting Graves disease. This sample's time point: newly diagnosed GD, antithyroid drugs for less than 3 months. Making the TCR library involved RNA that had been extracted from PBMCs. Arm-PCR of CDR3 regions and iRepertoire HTBI primers were the basis on which TCR beta libraries were built. TCRdb analysed the multiplex PCR reads with MiXCR anew, one entry per CDR3 protein. The sample contains 200,000 to 250,000 distinct CDR3 sequences, around 17% of which appear only once. The sequences come from peripheral blood mononuclear cells (PBMCs), collected at new diagnosis, from a patient treated with antithyroid drugs. All receptors derive from a female donor with Graves disease.

This chain uses TRBV7-9 with TRBJ1-4; D might be TRBD1 (5 bases). Germline V gene lookup returns CDR1 SEHNR and CDR2 FQNEAQ (reference sequence). The CDR3 is 14 residues long. Trimming left V 3 bases short and J 7 bases short, with 12 bases between. The CDR3: CASSLIQGGEKLFF. The CDR3 DNA reads TGTGCCAGCAGCTTGATCCAGGGCGGTGAAAAACTGTTTTTT.

This clonotype has at least ten counts. V gene TRBV3-1 combines with J gene TRBJ2-5; D may correspond to TRBD1 or TRBD2 (5 bases each). This CDR3 region has 16 residues. Trimming left V 2 bases short and J 1 base short, with 14 bases between. Germline V gene lookup returns CDR1 LGHDT and CDR2 YNNKEL (reference sequence). CDR3 region: CASSQSLGTVQETQYF. CDR3 bases: TGTGCCAGCAGCCAAAGCCTCGGGACGGTCCAAGAGACCCAGTACTTC.

This clonotype has only one observation. This chain connects TRBV6-1 to TRBJ2-1; TRBD1 agrees at 7 bases. The CDR3 spans 13 residues. V shed 6 bases, J shed 9 bases, and the junction held 8 bases outside the gene matches. Per germline, CDR1 MNHNS and CDR2 SASEGT. As DNA, the CDR3 is TGTGCCAGCAGCAACAGGGGAGTGGGTGAGCAGTTCTTC. Protein: CASSNRGVGEQFF.

This clonotype was found many times. This sequence joins TRBV19 and TRBJ1-1, with TRBD1 identical over 7 bases. Germline CDR1 is LNHDA and CDR2 is SQIVND (reference sequence). This CDR3 contains 14 residues. Germline trimming cut 9 bases from V and 0 bases from J; bases unmatched to any gene: 7. The CDR3 protein is CASQTGSMNTEAFF. CDR3 DNA: TGTGCCAGCCAGACAGGGTCCATGAACACTGAAGCTTTCTTT.

This clonotype was recorded many times. The V call is TRBV12-3 or TRBV12-4, the J call TRBJ2-7, with D unresolved. The CDR3 has 11 residues. The V gene lost 4 bases and the J gene lost 3 bases, with 4 bases spanning the gap. The CDR3 here is CASSSVYEQYF. For the CDR3, the DNA is TGTGCCAGCAGTTCCGTCTACGAGCAGTACTTC.

With regard to this clonotype: A clone one base away is much larger, so this may be a read error. The CDR3 loop reads CASSLRGWGETQYF. The CDR3 bases are TGTGCCAGCAGTCTCCGGGGGTGGGGAGAGACCCAGTACTTC. V and J are TRBV11-1 and TRBJ2-5; D may be TRBD2 (6 bases). Trimming stripped 6 bases from V and 4 bases from J, with 15 bases between. Per germline, CDR1 SGHAT and CDR2 FQDESV (reference sequence). The CDR3 totals 14 residues.

As concerns this clonotype: With only one base between it and a far larger clone, this is likely a read error. V and J are TRBV27 and TRBJ2-1, with D perhaps TRBD2 (6 bases). Germline CDR1 and CDR2: MNHEY and SMNVEV (reference sequence). Trimming stripped 0 bases from V and 10 bases from J, with 13 bases between. The length of the CDR3 is 14 residues. In DNA, the CDR3 is TGTGCCAGCAGTTTATCTCTAGGGGCGGGGGAGCAGTTCTTC. Translating gives CASSLSLGAGEQFF.

This clonotype was found many times. This sequence joins TRBV7-2 and TRBJ1-2, with D possibly matching TRBD1 (5 bases). Trimming stripped 1 base from V and 7 bases from J, with 7 bases between. The length of the CDR3 is 12 residues. The germline CDR1 and CDR2 sequences are SGHTA and FQGNSA. The CDR3 spells CASSLEGVGYTF. The CDR3 nucleotides are TGTGCCAGCAGCTTAGAAGGGGTTGGCTACACCTTC.

The sample holds a few counts of this clonotype. This chain uses TRBV27 with TRBJ2-5, with TRBD1 matching over 8 bases. The length of the CDR3 is 14 residues. Unmatched junction bases numbered 9, after V lost 8 bases and J lost 4 bases. Germline CDR1 is MNHEY and CDR2 is SMNVEV (reference sequence). The CDR3 DNA is TGTGCCAGCGCAATGACAGGGGTTAGAGAGACCCAGTACTTC. Its protein is CASAMTGVRETQYF.

This clonotype was observed many times. This chain connects TRBV30 to TRBJ1-2; TRBD1 might be the D (6 bases). The CDR3 has 16 residues. The V and J ends lost 0 bases and 4 bases respectively, with 18 bases between them. Germline CDR1 and CDR2: GTSNPN and SVGIG (reference sequence). This CDR3 is CAWSVNLQGGSYGYTF. Written as DNA, the CDR3 is TGTGCCTGGAGTGTAAATCTACAGGGAGGGAGCTATGGCTACACCTTC.

This clonotype has a handful of counts. In DNA, the CDR3 is TGTGCCAGCAGTTGGGGCGGGGCTTACTACGAGCAGTACTTC. Protein sequence: CASSWGGAYYEQYF. The J gene is TRBJ2-7, the V gene TRBV6-2 or TRBV6-3; tentative D call: TRBD2 (6 bases). The CDR3 sequence is 14 residues long. The germline gives CDR1 MNHEY, CDR2 SVGEGT. The germline V and J ends were trimmed by 4 bases and 3 bases, with 13 bases remaining between them.

As to this clonotype: A much larger clone is a single base away; this may be a read error. The chain combines TRBV6-8 with TRBJ1-2, with D perhaps TRBD1 (5 bases). This CDR3 contains 13 residues. V lost 6 bases, J lost 3 bases, and 11 bases lay in between. Germline V CDR1 and CDR2: MNHGY, SAAAGT. The DNA for the CDR3 is TGTGCCAGCAGATTACGGGGGTACTATGGCTACACCTTC. Its translation: CASRLRGYYGYTF.

This clonotype was seen repeatedly, ten times or more. The chain has TRBV9 and TRBJ2-3; tentatively, D is TRBD1 (6 bases). Germline assignment: CDR1 SGDLS and CDR2 YYNGEE. Trimming left V 3 bases short and J 5 bases short, with 10 bases between. The CDR3 contains 13 residues. The CDR3 DNA sequence: TGTGCCAGCAGCGAAACCAGGGGAGATACGCAGTATTTT. Protein sequence: CASSETRGDTQYF. Based on the CDR3 plus reference TRBV9 and TRBJ2-3, the full variable domain is DSGVTQTPKHLITATGQRVTLRCSPRSGDLSVYWYQQSLDQGLQFLIQYYNGEERAKGNILERFSAQQFPDLHSELNLSSLELGDSALYFCASSETRGDTQYFGPGTRLTVL.

This clonotype has ten or more counts. The chain recombines TRBV2 with TRBJ2-7, with D possibly TRBD2 on 5 matching bases. The CDR3 is 13 residues long. Trimming removed 4 bases at V and 5 bases at J, with 12 bases between. Per germline, CDR1 SNHLY and CDR2 FYNNEI. The CDR3 here is CASSVTRLDEQYF. The DNA for the CDR3 is TGTGCCAGCAGTGTAACTAGATTAGACGAGCAGTACTTC.

This clonotype was counted many times. The chain recombines TRBV6-2 or TRBV6-3 with TRBJ2-3; 7 bases fit TRBD2. CDR1 is MNHEY, CDR2 SVGEGT, per germline. The CDR3 runs 16 residues. With 2 bases clipped from V and 5 bases from J, the junction kept 10 bases outside the gene matches. CDR3 DNA: TGTGCCAGCAGTTACGGGAGGGCACCGAGAGAAGATACGCAGTATTTT. The encoded protein is CASSYGRAPREDTQYF.

The J gene is TRBJ1-2, the V gene TRBV6-9; D not certain. Trimming removed 3 bases at V and 6 bases at J, with 14 bases between. Germline lookup yields CDR1 MNHGY and CDR2 SVAAGI. The CDR3 is 14 amino acids. The CDR3 loop reads CASSYRSVADGYTF. DNA of the CDR3: TGTGCCAGCAGTTACCGGTCGGTCGCAGATGGCTACACCTTC.

This clonotype has a count of ten or more. The genes are TRBV20-1 and TRBJ2-1, with 7 bases fitting TRBD2. The CDR3 runs 19 residues. CDR1 is DFQATT, CDR2 SNEGSKA, per germline (reference sequence). Trimming at V came to 2 bases and at J to 0 bases, leaving 16 bases not matched to a gene. The chain's CDR3 is CSARPLAPTPGGSYNEQFF. For the CDR3, the DNA is TGCAGTGCTAGACCCTTAGCACCTACCCCGGGGGGCTCCTACAATGAGCAGTTCTTC.

This clonotype was detected ten times or more. The rearrangement links TRBV5-1 to TRBJ2-7; a weak D match, TRBD2 (5 bases). Germline V gene lookup returns CDR1 SGHRS and CDR2 YFSETQ. V was cut by 2 bases and J by 0 bases, with 18 bases left in between. The CDR3 runs to 17 residues. CDR3 DNA sequence: TGCGCCAGCAGCTTCGGGCCCTCGTCGAGGGCCTCCTACGAGCAGTACTTC. The encoded protein is CASSFGPSSRASYEQYF.

The rearrangement uses TRBV5-4 and TRBJ2-3; 10 bases are shared with TRBD2. With 0 bases clipped from V and 6 bases from J, the junction kept 7 bases outside the gene matches. Germline V lookup: CDR1 SGHNT, CDR2 YYREEE (reference sequence). This CDR3 comprises 16 residues. The CDR3 DNA reads as TGTGCCAGCAGCTTGGCAGTAGCGGGAGGTGGGGATACGCAGTATTTT. This gives the protein CASSLAVAGGGDTQYF. Full variable domain (outside the CDR3, taken from reference TRBV5-4 and TRBJ2-3): ETGVTQSPTHLIKTRGQQVTLRCSSQSGHNTVSWYQQALGQGPQFIFQYYREEENGRGNFPPRFSGLQFPNYSSELNVNALELDDSALYLCASSLAVAGGGDTQYFGPGTRLTVL.

This clonotype was recorded many times. The rearrangement joins TRBV7-2 to TRBJ1-2; possibly TRBD1 for D (5 bases). The CDR3 runs 14 residues. V was pared by 4 bases and J by 8 bases, with 17 bases between. CDR1 is SGHTA, CDR2 FQGNSA, per germline. The CDR3 coding sequence is TGTGCCAGCAGCTCATACCGGGGGGGTAGCGGCTACACCTTC. It encodes CASSSYRGGSGYTF.

This clonotype was counted at least ten times. In DNA form, the CDR3 reads TGTGCCAGTAGTATTGGACGGGGACCTAGTGAAGCTTTCTTT. It encodes CASSIGRGPSEAFF. This chain uses TRBV19 with TRBJ1-1; the D gene is possibly TRBD1 (5 bases). Germline CDR1 is LNHDA and CDR2 is SQIVND (reference sequence). The CDR3 sequence is 14 residues long. Trimming left V 3 bases short and J 7 bases short, with 15 bases between. Supplemented by reference TRBV19 and TRBJ1-1, the full variable domain reads DGGITQSPKYLFRKEGQNVTLSCEQNLNHDAMYWYRQDPGQGLRLIYYSQIVNDFQKGDIAEGYSVSREKKESFPLTVTSAQKNPTAFYLCASSIGRGPSEAFFGQGTRLTVV.

This clonotype was seen at least ten times. The V and J genes are TRBV9 and TRBJ2-1; D remains ambiguous. Trimming removed 2 bases at V and 0 bases at J, with 9 bases between. The CDR3 consists of 15 residues. Germline CDR1 reads SGDLS; CDR2 reads YYNGEE. CDR3 DNA: TGTGCCAGCAGCGTCCAGAGTTACTCCTACAATGAGCAGTTCTTC. Translating it yields CASSVQSYSYNEQFF.

This clonotype was counted only a few times. A read error is possible here, since a much larger clone lies one base away. This rearrangement joins TRBV7-8 to TRBJ2-5; D ambiguous. The germline CDR1 and CDR2 sequences are SGHVS and FQNEAQ. CDR3 length equals 13 residues. The DNA of the CDR3 is TGTGCCAGCCGCTTACAGCTCCAAGAGGCCCAGTACTTC. Protein: CASRLQLQEAQYF. Based on the CDR3 plus reference TRBV7-8 and TRBJ2-5, the full variable domain is GAGVSQSPRYKVAKRGQDVALRCDPISGHVSLFWYQQALGQGPEFLTYFQNEAQLDKSGLPSDRFFAERPEGSVSTLKIQRTQQEDSAVYLCASRLQLQEAQYFGPGTRLLVL.

This chain joins TRBV12-3 or TRBV12-4 and TRBJ1-1; tentative D call: TRBD1 (5 bases). V was cut by 2 bases and J by 2 bases, with 9 bases left in between. There are 14 residues in the CDR3. CDR3 region: CASSLSGHNTEAFF. For the CDR3, the DNA is TGTGCCAGCAGTTTAAGCGGACACAACACTGAAGCTTTCTTT.

V is TRBV6-5 and J is TRBJ1-5, with D possibly TRBD1 on 6 matching bases. Per germline, CDR1 MNHEY and CDR2 SVGAGI. V shed 2 bases and J shed 2 bases, with 13 bases lying between them. This CDR3 is 16 amino acids long. The chain's CDR3 is CASSYGQGSGNQPQHF. CDR3 bases: TGTGCCAGCAGTTACGGCCAGGGGAGTGGCAATCAGCCCCAGCATTTT.

This clonotype showed up just a few times. The chain recombines TRBV20-1 with TRBJ2-7, with 8 bases that match TRBD2. The V gene end was trimmed by 4 bases and the J gene end by 1 base; junction bases not matched to a gene: 21. Germline loops: CDR1 DFQATT, CDR2 SNEGSKA (reference sequence). This CDR3 is built from 19 residues. The CDR3 spells CSAIVRGGASGFYSYEQYF. The CDR3 nucleotides read TGCAGTGCTATAGTAAGAGGTGGGGCTAGCGGGTTTTATTCCTACGAGCAGTACTTC.

This clonotype has a count of ten or more. The rearrangement joins TRBV9 to TRBJ1-5; D might be TRBD1 (6 bases). Germline V gene sequence: CDR1 SGDLS, CDR2 YYNGEE. The V end lost 4 bases, the J end lost 4 bases, and 18 bases lay between the germline ends. This CDR3 region has 16 residues. CDR3 coding DNA: TGTGCCAGCAGCAACCACCCAGGGGACCCTAATCAGCCCCAGCATTTT. Protein: CASSNHPGDPNQPQHF. The full variable domain, rest sourced from reference TRBV9 and TRBJ1-5, is DSGVTQTPKHLITATGQRVTLRCSPRSGDLSVYWYQQSLDQGLQFLIQYYNGEERAKGNILERFSAQQFPDLHSELNLSSLELGDSALYFCASSNHPGDPNQPQHFGDGTRLSIL.

This clonotype was counted ten times or more. This rearrangement joins TRBV2 to TRBJ2-1; perhaps TRBD2 as D (6 bases). Germline CDR1 and CDR2: SNHLY and FYNNEI. V dropped 7 bases and J dropped 8 bases, with 15 bases sitting between them. The CDR3 consists of 13 residues. CDR3 residues: CASTPGRGYEQFF. CDR3 nucleotides: TGTGCCAGCACCCCCGGGAGAGGCTATGAGCAGTTCTTC. The full variable domain, with the rest looked up from reference TRBV2 and TRBJ2-1, is EPEVTQTPSHQVTQMGQEVILRCVPISNHLYFYWYRQILGQKVEFLVSFYNNEISEKSEIFDDQFSVERPDGSNFTLKIRSTKLEDSAMYFCASTPGRGYEQFFGPGTRLTVL.

This clonotype was recorded at least ten times. This chain uses TRBV7-2 with TRBJ1-6; no definite D call. The CDR3 extends over 14 amino acids. Germline values: CDR1 SGHTA, CDR2 FQGNSA. V shed 3 bases and J shed 7 bases, with 10 bases lying between them. The CDR3 region is CASSFPRPNSPLHF. The DNA for the CDR3 is TGTGCCAGCAGCTTCCCGAGACCGAATTCACCCCTCCACTTT.

This clonotype was seen at least ten times. CDR3 sequence: CASIPGQGLGLGGTQYF. The CDR3 nucleotides are TGTGCCAGCATCCCGGGACAGGGATTGGGGCTCGGGGGGACCCAGTACTTC. The V call is TRBV28, the J call TRBJ2-5, with TRBD1 identical over 9 bases. Germline-derived CDR1 and CDR2 are MDHEN and SYDVKM. This CDR3 is 17 amino acids long. V dropped 7 bases and J dropped 7; count of bases not matched to a gene: 19.

The CDR3 sequence is CASSLATSGSSYEQYF. Written as DNA, the CDR3 is TGTGCCAGCAGCTTAGCTACTAGCGGGAGCTCCTACGAGCAGTACTTC. This chain uses TRBV11-2 with TRBJ2-7; 11 positions agree with TRBD2. CDR1 is SGHAT and CDR2 is FQNNGV in the germline V gene. J gave up 0 bases and V 1 base, and 2 bases lay outside the gene matches. The CDR3 extends over 16 amino acids. The whole variable domain, remainder taken from reference TRBV11-2 and TRBJ2-7, is EAGVAQSPRYKIIEKRQSVAFWCNPISGHATLYWYQQILGQGPKLLIQFQNNGVVDDSQLPKDRFSAERLKGVDSTLKIQPAKLEDSAVYLCASSLATSGSSYEQYFGPGTRLTVT.